The 3 T cell receptor beta chains below were found in one sample sequenced in a study of blood T cells in healthy people across ages. A sample-barcoded 5' primer and a J-beta primer mix were used in a second PCR of roughly 7 to 11 cycles. TCRdb recomputed calls from the 5' RACE reads with MiXCR, one row per CDR3 protein. This sample has 550,000 to 750,000 distinct CDR3 sequences; under 25% occur once, and the top ten carry about 3.6%. Sequencing input: blood. Receptor source: a man between 65 and 80 years old in good health.

Remarks on this clonotype: A read error is likely, as this CDR3 ends without the conserved phenylalanine or tryptophan. This sequence joins TRBV30 and TRBJ2-1, with TRBD2 matching 9 bases. The CDR3 covers 13 residues. Per germline, CDR1 GTSNPN and CDR2 SVGIG (reference sequence). The CDR3 DNA is TGTGCTTCGGGCCTAGCGGGATCCAATGAGCAGTTCCTC. It is translated as CASGLAGSNEQFL.

The table lists this clonotype with many counts. V and J are TRBV7-8 and TRBJ2-3; a possible D gene is TRBD2 (7 bases). The CDR3 totals 16 residues. Germline V gives CDR1 SGHVS, CDR2 FQNEAQ. The germline V and J ends were trimmed by 4 bases and 4 bases, with 18 bases remaining between them. CDR3 residues: CASSSALGGAPDTQYF. CDR3 in DNA: TGTGCCAGCAGCTCTGCCCTGGGGGGGGCCCCAGATACGCAGTATTTT.

This clonotype appeared many times. This chain connects TRBV5-1 to TRBJ2-2; D is perhaps TRBD1 or TRBD2 (5 bases each). Trimming stripped 4 bases from V and 5 bases from J, with 9 bases between. CDR3 length equals 13 residues. Germline loops: CDR1 SGHRS, CDR2 YFSETQ. CDR3 sequence: CASSRDRTGELFF. The DNA for the CDR3 is TGCGCCAGCAGCCGGGACCGAACCGGGGAGCTGTTTTTT.